Listed below are T cell receptor beta chains from one sample, sequenced in a study of cytomegalovirus exposure and HLA in healthy donors. The table came from immunoSEQ multiplex PCR; TCRdb's copy has only in-frame clones and leaves some out. The sample has around 160,000 clones, 79% seen once. Sequencing used PBMCs. These receptors were collected from a woman aged 40 to 55 in good health and CMV-seropositive. The CDR3 runs from the conserved cysteine through the conserved F or W. The D gene is left open where the match is weak. The size of a clone is reported for some rows only, either as once, few or many, or as a class for expanded clones.

TRBV28	TRBJ2-7	once	TRBD1	CAIADTGGLPYEQYF	TGTGCCATCGCCGATACAGGGGGCCTACCTTACGAGCAGTACTTC
TRBV6-5	TRBJ1-2	.	TRBD1	CASRTGTGVGYTF	TGTGCCAGCAGGACTGGGACAGGGGTTGGCTACACCTTC
TRBV19	TRBJ1-2	.	.	CASSITDRNYGYTF	TGTGCCAGTAGTATAACAGACCGAAACTATGGCTACACCTTC
TRBV10-3	TRBJ2-7	.	TRBD1	CAGRGQAYEQYF	TGTGCCGGCCGGGGACAGGCCTACGAGCAGTACTTC
TRBV28	TRBJ2-7	.	TRBD2	CASSLHRGLAGSTYEQYF	TGTGCCAGCAGTTTACACAGGGGACTAGCGGGGTCTACCTACGAGCAGTACTTC
TRBV19	TRBJ1-2	.	TRBD1	CASSEQGQGRGYTF	TGTGCCAGTAGTGAACAGGGGCAGGGCCGCGGCTACACCTTC
TRBV7-5	TRBJ2-7	.	.	CVRTRRQGWEQYF	TGTGTCAGAACCCGTCGACAGGGATGGGAGCAGTACTTC
TRBV5-1	TRBJ1-1	.	.	CASSLETGGVTFF	TGCGCCAGCAGCTTGGAAACCGGCGGGGTGACTTTCTTT
TRBV11-2	TRBJ2-5	.	TRBD1	CASEDGRGSQETQYF	TGTGCCAGCGAGGATGGCAGGGGGAGCCAAGAGACCCAGTACTTC
TRBV2	TRBJ1-1	.	.	CASEWGNGGTEAFF	TGTGCCAGCGAATGGGGGAATGGGGGGACTGAAGCTTTCTTT
TRBV7-9	TRBJ2-7	few	.	CASSQDSRYEQYF	TGTGCCAGCAGCCAAGACTCCCGCTACGAGCAGTACTTC
TRBV12-1	TRBJ2-7	.	.	CASSPRDSHEQYF	TGTGCCAGCAGCCCCCGGGACAGCCACGAGCAGTACTTC
TRBV7-2	TRBJ2-7	.	.	CASSLQPGPSYEQYF	TGTGCCAGCAGCTTACAGCCAGGGCCTTCCTACGAGCAGTACTTC
TRBV5-1	TRBJ2-5	.	.	CASSLDQVGSQETQYF	TGCGCCAGCAGCTTGGATCAAGTCGGGAGTCAAGAGACCCAGTACTTC
TRBV6-5	TRBJ2-7	once	TRBD2	CASRPGLATYEQYF	TGTGCCAGCAGGCCGGGACTAGCGACTTACGAGCAGTACTTC
TRBV4-1	TRBJ2-3	once	TRBD2	CASSQDIGTSGGADTQYF	TGCGCCAGCAGCCAAGATATTGGGACTAGCGGGGGGGCAGATACGCAGTATTTT
TRBV4-2	TRBJ1-2	.	.	CASSQGAANYGYTF	TGTGCCAGCAGCCAAGGGGCAGCTAACTATGGCTACACCTTC
TRBV20-1	TRBJ2-1	.	.	CSAYDAGQFF	TGCAGTGCTTACGACGCGGGGCAGTTCTTC
TRBV7-3	TRBJ2-1	few	TRBD1	CASSLQGAYNEQFF	TGTGCCAGCAGCTTACAGGGGGCCTACAATGAGCAGTTCTTC
TRBV6-5	TRBJ2-5	.	.	CASSWGRGPETQYF	TGTGCCAGCAGTTGGGGCAGGGGACCGGAGACCCAGTACTTC
TRBV18	TRBJ2-6	.	TRBD1	CASSRQGTGANVLTF	TGTGCCAGCTCAAGACAGGGGACCGGGGCCAACGTCCTGACTTTC
TRBV5-5	TRBJ1-4	.	.	CASRLQIGSEKLFF	TGTGCCAGCAGGCTACAGATCGGGAGTGAAAAACTGTTTTTT
TRBV7-9	TRBJ2-3	.	TRBD2	CASSGENSGRSTDTQYF	TGTGCCAGCAGCGGGGAGAATAGCGGGAGAAGCACAGATACGCAGTATTTT
TRBV6-6	TRBJ1-6	.	TRBD1	CASSQGQGVTNSPLHF	TGTGCCAGCAGCCAAGGACAGGGGGTCACAAATTCACCCCTCCACTTT
TRBV7-6	TRBJ2-2	.	.	CASSQREGNRELFF	TGTGCCAGCAGCCAACGGGAAGGTAATCGGGAGCTGTTTTTT
TRBV6-5	TRBJ2-1	.	TRBD1	CASSFGTGGAFEQFF	TGTGCCAGCAGTTTTGGGACAGGGGGCGCGTTTGAGCAGTTCTTC
TRBV11-1	TRBJ2-3	few	.	CASSLDIGTDTQYF	TGTGCCAGCAGCTTAGATATAGGCACAGATACGCAGTATTTT
TRBV7-3	TRBJ1-2	.	TRBD1	CASSLDRVGDGYTF	TGTGCCAGCAGCCTCGACAGGGTCGGTGATGGCTACACCTTC
TRBV5-1	TRBJ1-2	.	TRBD1	CASSSGGEGYGYTF	TGCGCCAGCAGCTCAGGGGGCGAGGGCTATGGCTACACCTTC
TRBV9	TRBJ2-6	.	TRBD2	CASSVETPGLAGVHSGANVLTF	TGTGCCAGCAGCGTAGAAACGCCGGGACTAGCGGGGGTCCACTCTGGGGCCAACGTCCTGACTTTC
TRBV2	TRBJ2-1	few	TRBD1	CASSDGTGNNEQFF	TGTGCCAGCAGTGATGGGACAGGGAACAATGAGCAGTTCTTC
TRBV11-2	TRBJ2-5	once	TRBD2	CASSLSGAPQETQYF	TGTGCCAGCAGCTTAAGCGGGGCCCCTCAAGAGACCCAGTACTTC
TRBV6-6	TRBJ2-7	.	TRBD2	CATGGSLSYEQYF	TGTGCCACGGGGGGGTCCCTCTCCTACGAGCAGTACTTC
TRBV25-1	TRBJ1-6	few	TRBD1	CASSGGQGNSPLHF	TGTGCCAGCAGTGGGGGACAGGGGAATTCACCCCTCCACTTT
TRBV11-3	TRBJ2-1	.	TRBD2	CASSFASGGANEQFF	TGTGCCAGCAGCTTTGCTAGCGGGGGGGCCAATGAGCAGTTCTTC
TRBV4-1	TRBJ2-7	few	TRBD1	CASSPSRDRPYEQYF	TGCGCCAGCAGCCCCTCCCGGGACAGGCCCTACGAGCAGTACTTC
TRBV28	TRBJ2-7	few	.	CFFKQKAAYEQYF	TGTTTTTTCAAGCAGAAGGCGGCATACGAGCAGTACTTC
TRBV5-6	TRBJ2-3	.	.	CASSSRTDSTDTQYF	TGTGCCAGCAGCTCACGAACAGACAGCACAGATACGCAGTATTTT
TRBV30	TRBJ2-5	once	TRBD2	CAWGERGGVTQYF	TGTGCCTGGGGTGAACGGGGGGGCGTCACCCAGTACTTC
TRBV19	TRBJ1-4	.	TRBD1	CASVDRGEKLFF	TGTGCCAGTGTTGACAGGGGCGAAAAACTGTTTTTT
TRBV15	TRBJ2-5	once	.	CATSRDSLPRAKQETQYF	TGTGCCACCAGCAGAGATTCCCTCCCGCGGGCTAAACAAGAGACCCAGTACTTC
TRBV7-2	TRBJ2-5	.	TRBD1	CASSPRRGLQQETQYF	TGTGCCAGCAGCCCCCGTAGGGGGCTACAACAAGAGACCCAGTACTTC
TRBV4-2	TRBJ1-1	.	.	CASSLRDTKNTEAFF	TGTGCCAGCAGCCTACGGGACACGAAGAACACTGAAGCTTTCTTT
TRBV19	TRBJ1-2	.	TRBD1	CASSRQGDGYTF	TGTGCCAGTAGTCGACAGGGAGACGGCTACACCTTC
TRBV6-5	TRBJ2-3	.	.	CASSRGTGTDTQYF	TGTGCCAGCAGTCGGGGGACAGGCACAGATACGCAGTATTTT
TRBV28	TRBJ2-1	.	.	CASSLPFSGRGNEQFF	TGTGCCAGCAGTTTGCCTTTTTCCGGCAGGGGTAATGAGCAGTTCTTC
TRBV6-6	TRBJ1-5	.	.	CASSLSDGNQPQHF	TGTGCCAGCAGTCTATCCGATGGCAATCAGCCCCAGCATTTT
TRBV19	TRBJ2-1	.	.	CASSRGTTYNEQFF	TGTGCCAGTAGTCGGGGGACGACCTACAATGAGCAGTTCTTC
TRBV6-4	TRBJ1-6	.	TRBD1	CATDTGESSPLHF	TGTGCCACCGACACAGGGGAGAGTTCACCCCTCCACTTT
TRBV10-3	TRBJ1-1	.	.	CAITNLNPSGAFF	TGTGCCATCACCAACTTGAATCCCTCTGGAGCTTTCTTT
TRBV18	TRBJ1-5	.	TRBD1	CASSQGAQNQPQHF	TGTGCCAGCTCACAGGGGGCGCAGAATCAGCCCCAGCATTTT
TRBV2	TRBJ1-5	.	TRBD1	CASSEGQGGQPQHF	TGTGCCAGCAGCGAAGGACAGGGGGGCCAGCCCCAGCATTTT